These 20 T cell receptor beta chains share one sample of origin, sequenced in a study of tumor and adjacent non-tumor tissue in lung cancer. This sample's RNA came from whole unsorted tissue. A modified ARM-PCR protocol with three rounds of nested PCR amplified TCRbeta. MiXCR was run by TCRdb on the multiplex PCR reads, yielding one entry per CDR3 protein. The sample carries about 200,000 distinct CDR3 sequences, 70% to 75% recorded once. Input material: lung tumor tissue. The receptors here all came from a man in his 60s with non-small cell lung cancer.

This CDR3 is CASSLHGMNTEAFF. CDR3 DNA sequence: TGTGCCAGCAGTCTCCATGGGATGAACACTGAAGCTTTCTTT. This chain uses TRBV12-3 or TRBV12-4 with TRBJ1-1; D not resolved. Trimming took off 5 bases at V and 0 bases at J, with 10 bases between the two ends. The CDR3 extends over 14 amino acids.

Of note for this clonotype: A much more abundant neighbour one base away suggests this may be a read error. The chain is built from TRBV28 and TRBJ2-1, with 7 bases matching TRBD1. V lost 5 bases, J lost 3 bases, and 7 bases stayed unmatched. This CDR3 region has 15 residues. Germline CDR1 and CDR2: MDHEN and SYDVKM. The CDR3 region is CASSKGQVHYNEQFF. The CDR3 DNA is TGTGCCAGCAGTAAAGGACAGGTGCACTACAATGAGCAGTTCTTC.

Remarks on this clonotype: Since a much larger clone is just one base distant, this may be a read error. The conserved phenylalanine or tryptophan normally closing the CDR3 is absent here, so this likely arose from a read error. The chain employs TRBV11-1 and TRBJ2-7, with 8 bases that match TRBD1. J lost 7 bases, V lost 1 base, and 9 bases had no gene match. The germline CDR1 and CDR2 sequences are SGHAT and FQDESV (reference sequence). The CDR3 has 15 residues. Written as DNA, the CDR3 is TGTGCCAGCAGCTTAGGTTTGACAGGGGCACGGGAGCAGTACTTA. It is translated as CASSLGLTGAREQYL.

To note about this clonotype: A read error may produce the germline difference seen at one junction end. The CDR3 DNA is TGTGCCAGCAGCTTTCGGGGGGTATCTAATGAAGAACTGCTTTTT. It encodes CASSFRGVSNEELLF. This sequence joins TRBV11-2 and TRBJ1-4, with a tentative D call TRBD1 (5 bases). Germline CDR1 is SGHAT and CDR2 is FQNNGV. The CDR3 consists of 15 residues.

Turning to this clonotype: The junction differs from germline at one of its ends, possibly a read error. The rearrangement uses TRBV11-2 and TRBJ1-1; D is undetermined. The length of the CDR3 is 13 residues. Germline V CDR1 and CDR2: SGHAT, FQNNGV. The CDR3 DNA reads as TGTGCCGGCAGCCTCGACCGGCAGGCTGAAGCTTTCTTT. It codes for CAGSLDRQAEAFF.

This clonotype has a count of ten or more. The rearrangement uses TRBV12-3 or TRBV12-4 and TRBJ2-3; 13 nucleotides agree with TRBD2. The CDR3 has 15 residues. The V gene end was trimmed by 6 bases and the J gene end by 3 bases; junction bases not matched to a gene: 3. CDR3 in amino acids: CASSEGLAGTDTQYF. CDR3 nucleotide sequence: TGTGCCAGCAGCGAGGGACTAGCGGGGACAGATACGCAGTATTTT.

On this clonotype itself: One junction end does not reproduce the germline sequence, and a read error may be involved. The chain recombines TRBV5-6 with TRBJ2-7, with a tentative D call TRBD2 (6 bases). Germline V gene lookup returns CDR1 SGHDT and CDR2 YYEEEE. This CDR3 spans 14 amino acids. This chain's CDR3 is CASSSPGLFYDQYF. CDR3 in DNA: TGTGCCAGCAGCTCGCCGGGACTTTTCTACGACCAGTACTTC. Looking up the rest from reference TRBV5-6 and TRBJ2-7 gives the full variable domain: DAGVTQSPTHLIKTRGQQVTLRCSPKSGHDTVSWYQQALGQGPQFIFQYYEEEERQRGNFPDRFSGHQFPNYSSELNVNALLLGDSALYLCASSSPGLFYDQYFGPGTRLTVT.

The chain is built from TRBV28 and TRBJ2-5; 10 bases match TRBD2. This CDR3 spans 14 amino acids. Germline V gene sequence: CDR1 MDHEN, CDR2 SYDVKM. Trimming at V came to 7 bases and at J to 5 bases, leaving 7 bases not matched to a gene. The DNA of the CDR3 is TGTGCCAGCAACGAGCGGGGGGGCCTGGAGACCCAGTACTTC. Translation gives CASNERGGLETQYF.

In regard to this clonotype: One end of the junction is discordant with germline, which a read error may explain. The chain uses TRBV6-6 and TRBJ2-5; 9 nucleotides align to TRBD1. Looked up from germline, CDR1 is MNHNY and CDR2 is SVGAGI (reference sequence). This CDR3 comprises 15 residues. CDR3 protein: CASSYSGTGFETQHF. For the CDR3, the DNA is TGTGCCAGCAGTTACTCAGGGACAGGGTTCGAGACCCAGCACTTC.

The gene calls are TRBV6-1 and TRBJ2-5; D may be TRBD1 or TRBD2 (5 bases each). Trimming took off 3 bases at V and 5 bases at J, with 10 bases between the two ends. The CDR3 covers 13 residues. Germline CDR1 and CDR2: MNHNS and SASEGT. The CDR3 sequence: CASSDGAEETQYF. The DNA of the CDR3 is TGTGCCAGCAGTGACGGGGCGGAGGAGACCCAGTACTTC.

To note about this clonotype: The CDR3 end shows no conserved phenylalanine or tryptophan, and so a read error is likely. The rearrangement joins TRBV6-2 or TRBV6-3 to TRBJ1-5; a possible D gene is TRBD1 (6 bases). The V and J ends lost 6 bases and 3 bases respectively, with 9 bases between them. The germline CDR1 and CDR2 sequences are MNHEY and SVGEGT. There are 13 residues in the CDR3. The CDR3 loop is CASRDSNNQPQHS. In DNA form, the CDR3 reads TGTGCCAGCAGGGACAGCAACAATCAGCCCCAGCATTCT.

About this clonotype: One end of the junction varies from germline; a read error may be responsible. The genes are TRBV11-2 and TRBJ1-2; D not resolved. CDR1 SGHAT and CDR2 FQNNGV come from the germline V gene. The CDR3 has 14 amino acids. The CDR3 region is CAGSLESSSYGYTF. The CDR3 nucleotides read TGTGCCGGCAGCTTAGAGTCGTCGTCCTATGGCTACACCTTC.

The chain links TRBV2 to TRBJ2-7; 10 bases align to TRBD2. Germline CDR1 SNHLY, CDR2 FYNNEI. The CDR3 covers 13 residues. V lost 7 bases, J lost 3 bases, and 3 bases stayed unmatched. CDR3 sequence (DNA): TGTGCCAGCAAGCGGGAGGGCCGCTACGAGCAGTACTTC. Its translation is CASKREGRYEQYF.

As concerns this clonotype: A read error may be the cause here, since a much bigger clone is one base away. This rearrangement joins TRBV4-2 to TRBJ2-3; D is unclear. CDR1 and CDR2 (germline): LGHNA, YNFKEQ. The CDR3 covers 12 residues. CDR3 residues: CASSQDFDTLYF. The CDR3 DNA follows: TGTGCCAGCAGCCAAGATTTTGATACGCTGTATTTT.

This chain uses TRBV5-4 with TRBJ2-2, with D perhaps TRBD1 (5 bases). Per the germline V gene, CDR1 is SGHNT and CDR2 is YYREEE (reference sequence). The CDR3 loop spans 15 amino acids. V lost 0 bases and J 2 bases, leaving 8 bases between the germline ends. CDR3 nucleotide sequence: TGTGCCAGCAGCTTGGTGGGGCATAACACCGGGGAGCTGTTTTTT. It encodes CASSLVGHNTGELFF.

Comments on this clonotype: One end of the junction is discordant with germline, which a read error may explain. The gene calls are TRBV20-1 and TRBJ2-1, with D maybe TRBD2 (5 bases). Germline CDR1 DFQATT, CDR2 SNEGSKA (reference sequence). The CDR3 spans 14 residues. The CDR3, as DNA: TGCAGTGCTAGTCCTAGAGGGCGAGGCTATGAGCAATTCTTC. This translates into CSASPRGRGYEQFF.

Notes on this clonotype: This could be a read error, since a much larger clone is one nucleotide away. The genes are TRBV28 and TRBJ1-1; unclear D gene. The CDR3 consists of 15 residues. The V end was cut by 7 bases, the J end by 3 bases, with 18 bases between. CDR1 and CDR2 (germline): MDHEN, SYDVKM. CDR3 bases: TGTGCCAGCATGCCCCGTGGTCTGGGTGACACTGAAGCTTTCTTT. This gives the protein CASMPRGLGDTEAFF. The full variable domain, with the rest looked up from reference TRBV28 and TRBJ1-1, is DVKVTQSSRYLVKRTGEKVFLECVQDMDHENMFWYRQDPGLGLRLIYFSYDVKMKEKGDIPEGYSVSREKKERFSLILESASTNQTSMYLCASMPRGLGDTEAFFGQGTRLTVV.

Regarding this clonotype: The conserved phenylalanine or tryptophan normally closing the CDR3 is absent here, so this likely arose from a read error. V usage is TRBV11-1 and J usage is TRBJ2-7; 8 bases align to TRBD1. This CDR3 contains 15 residues. Unmatched junction bases numbered 7, after V lost 3 bases and J lost 3 bases. CDR1 is SGHAT and CDR2 is FQDESV in the germline V gene (reference sequence). CDR3 region: CASSFPVTGDYEQYL. The DNA for the CDR3 is TGTGCCAGCAGCTTCCCCGTGACAGGGGACTACGAGCAGTACTTG.

Concerning this clonotype itself: The conserved closing phenylalanine or tryptophan is absent in this CDR3, likely reflecting a read error. It is unclear where the CDR3 begins or ends on the DNA, so no DNA is shown, and the CDR3 is as TCRdb lists it. This rearrangement joins TRBV11-2 to TRBJ2-5; no DNA check was done on the table's D call, TRBD1. Germline CDR1 SGHAT, CDR2 FQNNGV. Inclusive of both ends, the CDR3 amounts to 13 amino acids. CDR3 loop: CARSSTGEETRYS.

A remark on this clonotype: This likely comes from a read error, as the CDR3 has no conserved phenylalanine or tryptophan at its end. J is TRBJ1-6 and V is TRBV12-3 or TRBV12-4, with TRBD1 matching 9 bases. Trimming at V came to 6 bases and at J to 10 bases, leaving 10 bases not matched to a gene. The CDR3 covers 15 residues. This CDR3 is CASRQPGTGNSPLHL. For the CDR3, the DNA is TGTGCCAGCAGACAACCGGGGACAGGGAACTCACCCCTCCACTTA.